This T cell receptor beta chain was identified in a study of blood T cell repertoires in COVID-19. At the level of the study: Both acute and convalescent COVID-19 samples were obtained from the United States, Italy and Spain. The analysed material was cDNA or gDNA that came from T cells, B-cell-depleted T cells, or PBMCs.

V was cut by 3 bases and J by 5 bases, with 5 bases left in between. Germline lookup yields CDR1 LNHNV and CDR2 YYDKDF (reference sequence). The CDR3 is made up of 12 amino acids. The protocol was immunoSEQ multiplex PCR, while the TCRdb copy is restricted to in-frame clones and leaves out a portion. The sample yields 350,000 to 450,000 clones, around 92% seen once. The chain joins TRBV15 to TRBJ1-5; the D is unclear. The sample was peripheral blood. This receptor was identified in a man aged 35-49 years with acute or convalescent COVID-19. In DNA, the CDR3 is TGTGCCACCAGCAGCCAATATCAGCCCCAGCATTTT. As protein: CATSSQYQPQHF.